The TCR beta chain described here comes from a study of blood T cell repertoires in COVID-19. For the study at large: Donors in the United States, Italy and Spain gave samples during acute or convalescent COVID-19. The cDNA or gDNA used as material had been derived from T cells, B-cell-depleted T cells, or PBMCs.

As handled by the study authors: It was from reference gene primer amplification that nucleated cell counts were estimated. TCRdb keeps only in-frame clones here, not all; method: immunoSEQ multiplex PCR. The V and J calls and clone size come from that table; D and trimming were worked out from the DNA. The table records about 230,000 clones, about 85% of them present only once. This CDR3 is built from 15 residues. The germline CDR1 and CDR2 sequences are LGHNA and YNFKEQ. V was pared by 4 bases and J by 8 bases, with 15 bases between. The sequence came from a woman of 80 years or more with active or convalescent COVID-19. This chain links TRBV4-2 with TRBJ1-6, with D possibly being TRBD1 (5 bases). Sequenced sample: peripheral blood. The CDR3 protein is CASSRSQGMDSPLHF. CDR3 in DNA: TGTGCCAGCAGCCGGAGCCAGGGTATGGATTCACCCCTCCACTTT.